The next 24 T cell receptor beta chains were all read from a single sample in a study of long-term antiretroviral therapy in people with HIV. The authors ran the immunoSEQ assay, v3.0, at survey level. TCRdb keeps only in-frame clones here, not all; method: immunoSEQ multiplex PCR. The table lists about 27,000 clones, nearly 85% of them singletons. The specimen comprised unsorted PBMCs, sampled 0.8 years before starting antiretroviral therapy. The receptors originated from a man aged 18 to 29 with HIV.

In its sample, this clone was seen once. The chain has TRBV28 and TRBJ2-5; D gene ambiguous. CDR1 and CDR2 from the germline V gene are MDHEN and SYDVKM. This CDR3 contains 10 residues. V lost 10 bases and J lost 5, with 8 bases in between. In DNA form, the CDR3 reads TGTGCCACCTATGAGGAGACCCAGTACTTC. Protein sequence: CATYEETQYF. Together with reference TRBV28 and TRBJ2-5, the CDR3 gives the full variable domain: DVKVTQSSRYLVKRTGEKVFLECVQDMDHENMFWYRQDPGLGLRLIYFSYDVKMKEKGDIPEGYSVSREKKERFSLILESASTNQTSMYLCATYEETQYFGPGTRLLVL.

This clone was observed a handful of times. The rearrangement uses TRBV5-8 and TRBJ1-2; D might be TRBD1 (5 bases). The CDR3 is 15 residues long. In germline, CDR1 is SGHTS, CDR2 YDEGEE. V lost 3 bases, J lost 2 bases, and 14 bases lay in between. The CDR3 loop reads CASSYLVGGNYGYTF. Here the CDR3 DNA reads TGTGCCAGCAGCTACCTCGTGGGGGGGAACTATGGCTACACCTTC.

V usage is TRBV19 and J usage is TRBJ2-5, with D tentatively TRBD2 (5 bases). The CDR3 runs 17 residues. CDR1 and CDR2 (germline): LNHDA, SQIVND (reference sequence). V shed 3 bases and J shed 4 bases, with 21 bases lying between them. The chain's CDR3 is CASSIIFVDSRLETQYF. CDR3 DNA sequence: TGTGCCAGTAGTATTATTTTCGTGGACTCACGACTAGAGACCCAGTACTTC.

This clone was seen just once. The V gene is TRBV7-9, the J gene TRBJ2-7, with D possibly matching TRBD2 (5 bases). V lost 5 bases and J 4 bases, leaving 12 bases between the germline ends. Germline V gene lookup returns CDR1 SEHNR and CDR2 FQNEAQ (reference sequence). The CDR3 covers 13 residues. CDR3 amino acids: CASSPYSGYEQYF. CDR3 in DNA: TGTGCCAGCAGCCCCTACAGCGGTTACGAGCAGTACTTC.

The rearrangement uses TRBV7-9 and TRBJ1-4, with D possibly TRBD1 on 5 matching bases. With 3 bases removed from V and 3 bases from J, the gap between germline ends came to 17 bases. Germline V gene lookup returns CDR1 SEHNR and CDR2 FQNEAQ (reference sequence). The CDR3 sequence is 17 residues long. DNA for the CDR3: TGTGCCAGCAGCTTTATCTTCGGGGCTCGGGCTAATGAAAAACTGTTTTTT. Translation: CASSFIFGARANEKLFF.

The chain links TRBV28 to TRBJ2-5; D call uncertain. The V gene's germline CDR1 is MDHEN and CDR2 SYDVKM. The V end was cut by 8 bases, the J end by 3 bases, with 16 bases between. The CDR3 has 14 residues. This chain's CDR3 is CASEETGRKETQYF. CDR3 in DNA: TGTGCCAGCGAAGAGACCGGGCGAAAAGAGACCCAGTACTTC. Supplemented by reference TRBV28 and TRBJ2-5, the full variable domain reads DVKVTQSSRYLVKRTGEKVFLECVQDMDHENMFWYRQDPGLGLRLIYFSYDVKMKEKGDIPEGYSVSREKKERFSLILESASTNQTSMYLCASEETGRKETQYFGPGTRLLVL.

The chain carries TRBV6-1 and TRBJ2-7; TRBD1 matches 7 bases. The CDR3 sequence is 12 residues long. Germline trimming cut 5 bases from V and 10 bases from J; bases unmatched to any gene: 8. CDR1 is MNHNS and CDR2 is SASEGT in the germline V gene. The CDR3 protein is CASSTQTGSQYF. CDR3 in DNA: TGTGCCAGCAGTACCCAGACAGGGTCCCAGTACTTC.

The chain carries TRBV9 and TRBJ2-1, with D unresolved. The V gene's germline CDR1 is SGDLS and CDR2 YYNGEE. Trimming pared 4 bases from V and 3 bases from J, leaving 11 bases between. This CDR3 comprises 14 residues. The CDR3 spells CASSILPGYNEQFF. CDR3 sequence (DNA): TGTGCCAGCAGCATACTCCCGGGCTACAATGAGCAGTTCTTC.

This chain links TRBV27 with TRBJ2-7; 9 bases match TRBD1. CDR3 length: 15 amino acids. V was pared by 6 bases and J by 3 bases, with 9 bases of the junction left unmatched. Looked up from germline, CDR1 is MNHEY and CDR2 is SMNVEV (reference sequence). The CDR3 sequence is CASRGAGGQGYEQYF. DNA for the CDR3: TGTGCCAGCAGAGGCGCCGGGGGACAGGGCTACGAGCAGTACTTC.

As DNA, the CDR3 is TGCAGCGCCGACAAGCTGACCGGGGATCCAAATAGCGGGAGCTCCTACAATGAGCAGTTCTTC. Amino acids: CSADKLTGDPNSGSSYNEQFF. V and J are TRBV29-1 and TRBJ2-1, with 9 bases fitting TRBD2. The V and J ends lost 7 bases and 0 bases, in that order; junction bases with no gene match: 25. The germline gives CDR1 SQVTM, CDR2 ANQGSEA. The CDR3 covers 21 residues.

This clone was detected once. The chain joins TRBV30 to TRBJ2-1; D not certain. The CDR3 is 13 residues long. CDR1 is GTSNPN and CDR2 is SVGIG in the germline V gene (reference sequence). V was shortened by 0 bases and J by 3 bases, with 6 bases between the two germline ends. DNA for the CDR3: TGTGCCTGGAGTGTATCTCTCTACAATGAGCAGTTCTTC. This gives the protein CAWSVSLYNEQFF.

The CDR3 DNA follows: TGTGCCAGCAGCTATGACTTGTTACAAGAGACCCAGTACTTC. Encoded protein: CASSYDLLQETQYF. The chain recombines TRBV7-9 with TRBJ2-5, with D unclear. The length of the CDR3 is 14 residues. Trimming cost V 4 bases and J 2 bases, with 11 bases left between them. Looked up from germline, CDR1 is SEHNR and CDR2 is FQNEAQ (reference sequence).

V is TRBV2 and J is TRBJ2-2; TRBD1 matches at 7 bases. This CDR3 is 14 amino acids long. Trimming took 4 bases from V and 8 from J; bases not matched to a gene: 7. Germline values: CDR1 SNHLY, CDR2 FYNNEI. CDR3 in amino acids: CASSGDRLQGELFF. The CDR3 coding sequence is TGTGCCAGCAGTGGGGACAGATTACAGGGGGAGCTGTTTTTT.

This chain connects TRBV18 to TRBJ2-7; D is undetermined. Germline V lookup: CDR1 KGHSH, CDR2 LQKENI. The CDR3 covers 17 residues. The V and J ends lost 2 bases and 4 bases respectively, with 21 bases between them. CDR3 bases: TGTGCCAGCTCACCAGGTGTCCTTGGGAAGGGTGTTTACGAGCAGTACTTC. It encodes CASSPGVLGKGVYEQYF.

V usage is TRBV7-9 and J usage is TRBJ1-6; the D gene is possibly TRBD1 (6 bases). V was clipped by 3 bases and J by 5 bases, with 8 bases between them. Germline V CDR1 and CDR2: SEHNR, FQNEAQ (reference sequence). This CDR3 spans 14 amino acids. CDR3 protein: CASSFGQNNSPLHF. For the CDR3, the DNA is TGTGCCAGCAGCTTCGGACAGAATAATTCACCCCTCCACTTT.

The genes are TRBV5-1 and TRBJ1-2, with 12 positions matching TRBD1. Germline CDR1 SGHRS, CDR2 YFSETQ. The CDR3 extends over 18 amino acids. The V gene end was trimmed by 2 bases and the J gene end by 5 bases; junction bases not matched to a gene: 13. CDR3 in amino acids: CASSFKYPGQGARYGYTF. DNA of the CDR3: TGCGCCAGCAGCTTTAAGTATCCGGGACAGGGGGCGAGGTATGGCTACACCTTC. Filled out from reference TRBV5-1 and TRBJ1-2, the complete variable domain reads KAGVTQTPRYLIKTRGQQVTLSCSPISGHRSVSWYQQTPGQGLQFLFEYFSETQRNKGNFPGRFSGRQFSNSRSEMNVSTLELGDSALYLCASSFKYPGQGARYGYTFGSGTRLTVV.

The rearrangement uses TRBV5-1 and TRBJ2-7, with TRBD1 matching over 7 bases. This CDR3 has 15 residues. After removal of 4 bases from V and 7 bases from J, the junction contained 14 bases not matched to a gene. Germline values: CDR1 SGHRS, CDR2 YFSETQ. CDR3 nucleotide sequence: TGCGCCAGCAGCCAACGGGACAGTAAGATGGGGGAGCAGTACTTC. This sequence encodes CASSQRDSKMGEQYF. Filled out from reference TRBV5-1 and TRBJ2-7, the complete variable domain reads KAGVTQTPRYLIKTRGQQVTLSCSPISGHRSVSWYQQTPGQGLQFLFEYFSETQRNKGNFPGRFSGRQFSNSRSEMNVSTLELGDSALYLCASSQRDSKMGEQYFGPGTRLTVT.

CDR3 DNA: TGCGCCAGCAGTTTAGCGGGTTCCTACGAGCAGTACTTC. Translating gives CASSLAGSYEQYF. The chain employs TRBV10-2 and TRBJ2-7; 7 nucleotides match TRBD2. Trimming removed 5 bases from V and 1 base from J; junction bases left unmatched: 2. The CDR3 consists of 13 residues. Germline V CDR1 and CDR2: WSHSY, SAAADI.

The rearrangement joins TRBV27 to TRBJ1-5; 7 nucleotides match TRBD1. The CDR3 is 14 residues long. V was pared by 3 bases and J by 10 bases, with 9 bases of the junction left unmatched. Germline loops: CDR1 MNHEY, CDR2 SMNVEV (reference sequence). The CDR3 region has the DNA TGTGCCAGCAGTTTTCGACAGGGCCTTTCTCCCCAGCATTTT. It is translated as CASSFRQGLSPQHF.

This clone was picked up one time. The CDR3 DNA is TGCAGCGTTGAAGATTGGTATGAGCAGTTCTTC. It translates to CSVEDWYEQFF. V gene TRBV29-1 combines with J gene TRBJ2-1, with no clear D. This CDR3 is 11 amino acids long. V gave up 0 bases and J gave up 8 bases, with 5 bases separating them. Germline values: CDR1 SQVTM, CDR2 ANQGSEA.

The rearrangement joins TRBV4-2 to TRBJ1-2, with a weak D call TRBD1 (5 bases). Germline loops: CDR1 LGHNA, CDR2 YNFKEQ. This CDR3 has 14 amino acids. V lost 4 bases and J 5 bases, leaving 14 bases between the germline ends. The CDR3 is CASSRDQGVYGYTF. Here the CDR3 DNA reads TGTGCCAGCAGCCGCGATCAGGGCGTTTATGGCTACACCTTC.

The chain has TRBV10-3 and TRBJ2-1; 14 bases align to TRBD2. Losses at the gene ends were 3 bases for V and 1 base for J; bases not matched to a gene: 5. The length of the CDR3 is 18 residues. Germline V gene data show CDR1 as ENHRY and CDR2 as SYGVKD. DNA of the CDR3: TGTGCCATCAGTGATTTTAGACTAGCGGGGGGGTCCTACAATGAGCAGTTCTTC. It yields the protein CAISDFRLAGGSYNEQFF.

The gene calls are TRBV23-1 and TRBJ1-2, with 9 bases that match TRBD1. TRBV23-1 is recorded as an ORF, its role being uncertain. With 2 bases clipped from V and 3 bases from J, the junction kept 13 bases outside the gene matches. This CDR3 has 18 amino acids. The CDR3, as DNA: TGCGCCAGCAGTCAACTCGGGAGGGGACAGGGTTGGTACTATGGCTACACCTTC. Amino acid sequence: CASSQLGRGQGWYYGYTF.

The chain employs TRBV28 and TRBJ2-3; D gene ambiguous. The germline gives CDR1 MDHEN, CDR2 SYDVKM. V gave up 2 bases and J gave up 5 bases, with 5 bases separating them. The CDR3 totals 12 residues. Here the CDR3 reads CASSLVGDTQYF. In DNA, the CDR3 is TGTGCCAGCAGTTTAGTGGGAGATACGCAGTATTTT.